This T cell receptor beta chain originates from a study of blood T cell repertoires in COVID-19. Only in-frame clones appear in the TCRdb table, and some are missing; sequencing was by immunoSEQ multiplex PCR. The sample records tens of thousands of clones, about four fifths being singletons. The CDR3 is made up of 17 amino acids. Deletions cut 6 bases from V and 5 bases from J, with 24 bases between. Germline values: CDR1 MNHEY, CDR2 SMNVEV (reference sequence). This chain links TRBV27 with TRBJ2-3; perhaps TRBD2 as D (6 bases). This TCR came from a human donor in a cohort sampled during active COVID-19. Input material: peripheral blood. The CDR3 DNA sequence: TGTGCCAGCAGCCCCAAGTGGGGAGGCAGGGAGAAAGATACGCAGTATTTT. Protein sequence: CASSPKWGGREKDTQYF.